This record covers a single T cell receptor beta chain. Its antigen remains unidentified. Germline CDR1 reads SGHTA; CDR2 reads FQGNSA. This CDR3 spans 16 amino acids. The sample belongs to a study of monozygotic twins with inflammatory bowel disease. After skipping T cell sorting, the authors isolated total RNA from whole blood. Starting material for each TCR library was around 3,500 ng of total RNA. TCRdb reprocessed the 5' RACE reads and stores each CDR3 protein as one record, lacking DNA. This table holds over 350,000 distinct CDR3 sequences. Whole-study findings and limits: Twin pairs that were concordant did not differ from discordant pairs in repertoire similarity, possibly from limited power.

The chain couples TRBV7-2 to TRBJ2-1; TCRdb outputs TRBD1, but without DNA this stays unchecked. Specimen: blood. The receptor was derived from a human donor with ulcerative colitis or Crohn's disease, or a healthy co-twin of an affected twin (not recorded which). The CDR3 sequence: CASSLVGGGVYNEQFF.